This T cell receptor beta chain was recovered during a study of early T cells in non-severe SARS-CoV-2 infection. Background on the study: Chains stayed unpaired after sequencing of bulk RNA from unsorted whole blood.

The CDR3 is made up of 15 amino acids. V was clipped by 3 bases and J by 4 bases, with 14 bases between them. Germline CDR1 reads SGDLS; CDR2 reads YYNGEE. This clonotype appeared a single time. Individual cDNA molecules carried attached unique molecular identifiers. From the 5' RACE reads, TCRdb called clonotypes with MiXCR, one entry per CDR3 protein. The data show about 35,000 distinct CDR3 sequences, about 7% seen once. The J gene is TRBJ2-4, the V gene TRBV9; no reliable D call. This TCR was sampled from an adult who was a healthcare worker with PCR-confirmed SARS-CoV-2 infection or an uninfected control (not recorded which). Sequencing was done on a sample of whole blood. This CDR3 reads CASSAFPKQKNIQYF. DNA for the CDR3: TGTGCCAGCAGCGCCTTCCCAAAGCAGAAAAACATTCAGTACTTC.